This TCR beta chain is drawn from a study of identical twins. There were only healthy Caucasians among the donors. Study results and limitations: There were fewer insertions in abundant cord blood beta clonotypes, but memory repertoires showed no such pattern. Compared with unrelated sharing, twin-shared out-of-frame alpha sequences had more low-probability sequences.

Template switching added a universal primer site; cDNA carried unique molecular identifiers. TCRdb used MiXCR to reprocess the 5' RACE reads, holding one entry per CDR3 protein. The sample contains approximately 490,000 distinct CDR3 sequences, about a fifth of which appear only once. Remarks on this clonotype: Its specificity is not known.

The same specimen was also included in a second study, on yellow fever vaccine responses in identical twins.

This sequence originates from a woman younger than 30 in good health. The source material was CD4+ T cells sorted from blood.

The CDR3 DNA reads as TGTGCCAGCAGTGAGCTAGCTTCGAGCTCCTACGAGCAGTACTTC. Translation: CASSELASSSYEQYF. The V call is TRBV2, the J call TRBJ2-7, with TRBD2 as a possible D gene (5 bases). This CDR3 spans 15 amino acids. CDR1 and CDR2 (germline): SNHLY, FYNNEI. Trimming cost V 3 bases and J 0 bases, with 12 bases left between them.